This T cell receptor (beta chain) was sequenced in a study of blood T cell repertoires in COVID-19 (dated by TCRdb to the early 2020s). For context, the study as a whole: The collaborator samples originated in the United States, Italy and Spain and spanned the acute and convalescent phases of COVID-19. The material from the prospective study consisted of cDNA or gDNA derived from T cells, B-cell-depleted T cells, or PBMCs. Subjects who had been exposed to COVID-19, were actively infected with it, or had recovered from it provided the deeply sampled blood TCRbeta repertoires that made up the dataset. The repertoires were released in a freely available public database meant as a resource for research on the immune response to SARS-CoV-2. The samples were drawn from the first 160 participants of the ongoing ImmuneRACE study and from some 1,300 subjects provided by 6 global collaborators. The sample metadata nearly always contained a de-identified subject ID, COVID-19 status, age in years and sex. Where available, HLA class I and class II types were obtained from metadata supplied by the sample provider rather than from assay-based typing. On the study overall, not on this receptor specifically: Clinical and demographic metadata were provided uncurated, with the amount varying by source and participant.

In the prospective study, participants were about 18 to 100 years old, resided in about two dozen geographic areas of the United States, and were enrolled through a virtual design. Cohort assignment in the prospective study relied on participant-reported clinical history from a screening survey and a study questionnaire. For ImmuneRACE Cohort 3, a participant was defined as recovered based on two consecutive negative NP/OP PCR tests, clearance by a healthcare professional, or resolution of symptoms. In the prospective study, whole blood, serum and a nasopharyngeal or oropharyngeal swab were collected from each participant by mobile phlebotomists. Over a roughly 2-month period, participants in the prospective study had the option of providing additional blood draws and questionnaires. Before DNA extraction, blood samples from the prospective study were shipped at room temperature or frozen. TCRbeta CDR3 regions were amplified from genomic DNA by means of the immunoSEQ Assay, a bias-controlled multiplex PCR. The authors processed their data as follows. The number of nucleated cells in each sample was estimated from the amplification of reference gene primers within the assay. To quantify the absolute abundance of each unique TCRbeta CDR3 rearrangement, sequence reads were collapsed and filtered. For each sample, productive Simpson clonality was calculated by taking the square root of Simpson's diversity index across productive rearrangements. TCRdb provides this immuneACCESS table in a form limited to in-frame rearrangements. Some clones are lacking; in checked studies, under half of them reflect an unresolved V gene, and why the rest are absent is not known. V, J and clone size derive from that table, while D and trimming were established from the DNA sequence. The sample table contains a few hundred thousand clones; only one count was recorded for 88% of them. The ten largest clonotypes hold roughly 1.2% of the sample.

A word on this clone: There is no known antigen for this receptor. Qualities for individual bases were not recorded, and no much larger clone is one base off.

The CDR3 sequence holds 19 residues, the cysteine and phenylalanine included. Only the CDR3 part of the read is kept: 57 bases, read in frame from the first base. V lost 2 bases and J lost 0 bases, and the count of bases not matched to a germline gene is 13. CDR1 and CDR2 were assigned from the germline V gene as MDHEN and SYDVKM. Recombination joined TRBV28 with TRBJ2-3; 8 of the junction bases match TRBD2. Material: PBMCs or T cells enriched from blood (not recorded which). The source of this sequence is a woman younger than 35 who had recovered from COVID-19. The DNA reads TGTGCCAGCAGTTTAATCGGGGGGGCGGAGGCCTTCAGCACAGATACGCAGTATTTT. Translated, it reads CASSLIGGAEAFSTDTQYF.